The rows below give T cell receptor beta chains drawn from one sample of a study of cytomegalovirus exposure and HLA in healthy donors. Assay: immunoSEQ multiplex PCR; the TCRdb copy retains only in-frame clones and omits some. This table holds 140,000 or so clones, roughly 80% found once. What was sequenced was PBMCs. All receptors derive from a woman in her thirties or forties in good health and CMV-seronegative. The CDR3 runs from the conserved cysteine through the conserved F or W. D genes are given only for firm matches. Clone size is not always given. Where it is, it says once, few, many or a class for expanded clones.

>TRBJ1-2|TRBV21-1|few|NA
CASSNSRRAGAVGYTF
TGTGCCAGCAGCAATTCCCGACGAGCAGGGGCCGTGGGCTACACCTTC
>TRBJ2-3|TRBV29-1|few|NA
CSAHPITQGSDTQYF
TGCAGCGCACATCCCATAACACAGGGCTCAGATACGCAGTATTTT
>TRBJ2-1|TRBV4-1|NA|TRBD2
CASSQLGGTYNEQFF
TGCGCCAGCAGCCAATTGGGGGGGACTTACAATGAGCAGTTCTTC
>TRBJ1-2|TRBV5-1|NA|NA
CASSPTWQGPNYGYTF
TGCGCCAGCAGCCCGACCTGGCAGGGCCCTAACTATGGCTACACCTTC
>TRBJ1-1|TRBV7-8|NA|NA
CASSLTGNTEAFF
TGTGCCAGCAGCCTGACAGGGAACACTGAAGCTTTCTTT
>TRBJ2-5|TRBV7-9|NA|TRBD1
CASSPSPGQGKETQYF
TGTGCCAGCAGCCCGTCCCCGGGACAGGGGAAGGAGACCCAGTACTTC
>TRBJ1-1|TRBV5-4|NA|TRBD1
CASSQDRDRGYRGTEAFF
TGTGCCAGCAGCCAGGACCGGGACAGGGGTTATAGGGGCACTGAAGCTTTCTTT
>TRBJ2-7|TRBV6-1|few|TRBD1
CASTIYRDSWEQYF
TGTGCCAGCACGATTTACAGGGACAGCTGGGAGCAGTACTTC
>TRBJ1-4|TRBV19|NA|NA
CASSMFGGTNEKLFF
TGTGCCAGTAGTATGTTCGGGGGAACTAATGAAAAACTGTTTTTT
>TRBJ1-2|TRBV2|NA|NA
CARPEGRLLNYGYTF
TGTGCCAGACCCGAAGGCAGACTCTTAAACTATGGCTACACCTTC
>TRBJ2-1|TRBV27|NA|NA
CASSLGGWLASPYNEQFF
TGTGCCAGCAGCCTTGGGGGGTGGCTAGCGAGTCCCTACAATGAGCAGTTCTTC
>TRBJ2-7|TRBV19|NA|TRBD1
CASSLGQGFHEQYF
TGTGCCAGTAGTCTAGGACAGGGGTTTCACGAGCAGTACTTC